This T cell receptor (beta chain) was recorded in a study of CD8+ T cells in alopecia areata. Of note for this clone: The antigen is not known.

The treatment: oral pan-JAK inhibitor, 5-10 mg twice daily. Study conclusions and caveats: Sequencing of scalp tissue also captures the resident alphabeta T cells of normal skin.

Reverse transcribed after extraction, RNA yielded cDNA as the sequencing template. Profiled with immunoSEQ multiplex PCR; TCRdb holds only in-frame clones, not every one. The top ten hold over 3% of the sample, which has about 200,000 clones, about 60% seen once. The germline gives CDR1 GTSNPN, CDR2 SVGIG (reference sequence). V dropped 0 bases and J dropped 2 bases, with 7 bases sitting between them. This CDR3 has 13 residues. The sample here was CD4+ T cells sorted from blood, taken at week 4, from a patient treated with tofacitinib. This chain joins TRBV30 and TRBJ2-5; D is unresolved. The TCR comes from a human donor with alopecia areata. This CDR3 reads CAWSVAVQETQYF. DNA of the CDR3: TGTGCCTGGAGTGTGGCGGTTCAAGAGACCCAGTACTTC.